The 12 T cell receptor beta chains below come from one sample, sequenced in a study of blood T cell repertoires in COVID-19. Here immunoSEQ multiplex PCR was the method, and the copy in TCRdb shows in-frame clones only, minus some. The sample contains about 85,000 clones, about 90% of which appear only once. Sequencing was done on a sample of peripheral blood. The receptors were gathered from an elderly woman with active or convalescent COVID-19.

This sequence joins TRBV19 and TRBJ2-3; D perhaps matches TRBD1 (5 bases). This CDR3 has 15 residues. From germline, CDR1 is LNHDA and CDR2 SQIVND (reference sequence). Trimming pared 4 bases from V and 0 bases from J, leaving 11 bases between. For the CDR3, the DNA is TGTGCCAGTAGTAAAGCTACAGGAAGCACAGATACGCAGTATTTT. This gives the protein CASSKATGSTDTQYF.

V gene TRBV6-5 combines with J gene TRBJ2-7; 9 nucleotides match TRBD2. In germline, CDR1 is MNHEY, CDR2 SVGAGI. The CDR3 covers 14 residues. With V trimmed by 7 bases and J by 7 bases, 11 bases remained unmatched. DNA for the CDR3: TGTGCCAGCATTTCATTAGCGGGAGTGGGTGAGCAGTACTTC. It codes for CASISLAGVGEQYF.

The DNA of the CDR3 is TGTGCCAGCAGTATAACAGGGGATCAGCCCCAGCATTTT. This translates into CASSITGDQPQHF. The rearrangement uses TRBV27 and TRBJ1-5, with TRBD1 matching over 7 bases. Trimming cost V 5 bases and J 5 bases; bases outside gene matches: 3. CDR3 length: 13 residues. From germline, CDR1 is MNHEY and CDR2 SMNVEV (reference sequence).

V is TRBV4-2 and J is TRBJ2-1; 7 bases are a match to TRBD2. The junction had 8 bases not matched to a gene; V was cut back by 1 base and J by 8 bases. The CDR3 totals 15 residues. Germline V CDR1 and CDR2: LGHNA, YNFKEQ. CDR3 protein: CASSQGSGQVDEQFF. Here the CDR3 DNA reads TGTGCCAGCAGCCAAGGTAGCGGGCAAGTCGATGAGCAGTTCTTC.

The gene calls are TRBV14 and TRBJ2-2; 7 bases are a match to TRBD1. This CDR3 is built from 14 residues. The germline V gene has CDR1 SGHDN and CDR2 FVKESK. Germline trimming cut 1 base from V and 6 bases from J; bases unmatched to any gene: 2. CDR3 in DNA: TGTGCCAGCAGCCAAGCTACAGGGGCCGGGGAGCTGTTTTTT. It specifies CASSQATGAGELFF.

This clone has just a few counts. The J gene is TRBJ2-1, the V gene TRBV19; 11 nucleotides line up with TRBD1. This CDR3 has 15 residues. CDR1 and CDR2 from the germline V gene are LNHDA and SQIVND (reference sequence). Germline trimming cut 5 bases from V and 2 bases from J; bases unmatched to any gene: 2. The CDR3 region is CASSEDRGPYNEQFF. The CDR3 coding sequence is TGTGCCAGTAGTGAGGACAGGGGGCCCTACAATGAGCAGTTCTTC.

The gene calls are TRBV7-9 and TRBJ1-2; D uncertain. Germline V gives CDR1 SEHNR, CDR2 FQNEAQ (reference sequence). V lost 5 bases, J lost 6 bases, and 10 bases lay in between. This CDR3 is 12 amino acids long. CDR3 region: CASSVGLNGYTF. The CDR3 DNA reads as TGTGCCAGCAGCGTGGGCCTAAATGGCTACACCTTC.

V and J are TRBV5-4 and TRBJ2-1; D is possibly TRBD2 (6 bases). The CDR3 is 14 residues long. V lost 4 bases and J 2 bases, leaving 10 bases between the germline ends. Germline CDR1 reads SGHNT; CDR2 reads YYREEE (reference sequence). The CDR3: CASSTGVAYNEQFF. CDR3 sequence (DNA): TGTGCCAGCAGCACGGGGGTCGCCTACAATGAGCAGTTCTTC.

This chain links TRBV2 with TRBJ2-5; no definite D call. This CDR3 is 14 amino acids long. Trimming left V 0 bases short and J 4 bases short, with 9 bases between. The germline V gene encodes CDR1 SNHLY and CDR2 FYNNEI. The CDR3 sequence is CASSEALVGETQYF. The CDR3 DNA is TGTGCCAGCAGTGAAGCGCTAGTAGGAGAGACCCAGTACTTC.

The rearrangement uses TRBV28 and TRBJ1-3, with D unclear. With 5 bases removed from V and 2 bases from J, the gap between germline ends came to 4 bases. CDR3 length: 12 residues. Germline V gives CDR1 MDHEN, CDR2 SYDVKM. CDR3 sequence (DNA): TGTGCCAGCAGTCCCACTGGAAACACCATATATTTT. Protein: CASSPTGNTIYF.

In its sample, this clone was seen once. The V gene is TRBV5-4, the J gene TRBJ1-4; TRBD1 aligns across 7 bases. CDR3 length: 16 residues. Per the germline V gene, CDR1 is SGHNT and CDR2 is YYREEE (reference sequence). Trimming removed 1 base from V and 1 base from J; junction bases left unmatched: 4. CDR3 protein: CASSLRAGGTNEKLFF. DNA of the CDR3: TGTGCCAGCAGCTTGCGTGCAGGGGGAACTAATGAAAAACTGTTTTTT.

The V and J genes are TRBV15 and TRBJ2-1; possible D gene TRBD2, 6 bases. CDR1 and CDR2 from the germline V gene are LNHNV and YYDKDF (reference sequence). Trimming pared 3 bases from V and 6 bases from J, leaving 15 bases between. The CDR3 contains 15 residues. The chain's CDR3 is CATSRVSGAANEQFF. CDR3 DNA: TGTGCCACCAGCAGGGTATCGGGAGCCGCCAATGAGCAGTTCTTC.